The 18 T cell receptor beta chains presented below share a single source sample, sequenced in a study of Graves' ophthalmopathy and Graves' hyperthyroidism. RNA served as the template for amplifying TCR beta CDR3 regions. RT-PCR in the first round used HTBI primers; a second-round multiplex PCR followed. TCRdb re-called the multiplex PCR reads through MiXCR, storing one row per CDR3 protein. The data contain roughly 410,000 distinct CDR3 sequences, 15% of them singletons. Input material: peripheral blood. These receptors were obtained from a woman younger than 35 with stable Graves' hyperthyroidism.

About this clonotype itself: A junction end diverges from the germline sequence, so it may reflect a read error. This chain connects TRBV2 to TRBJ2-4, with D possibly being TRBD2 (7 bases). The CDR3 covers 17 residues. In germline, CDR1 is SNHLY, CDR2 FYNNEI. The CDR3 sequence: CASRPLRGGDVENIKYF. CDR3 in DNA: TGTGCCAGCAGGCCCCTTAGGGGGGGGGACGTTGAAAACATTAAGTACTTC.

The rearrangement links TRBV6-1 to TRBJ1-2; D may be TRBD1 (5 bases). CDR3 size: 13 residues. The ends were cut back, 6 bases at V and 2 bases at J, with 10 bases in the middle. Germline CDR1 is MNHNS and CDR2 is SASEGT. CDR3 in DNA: TGTGCCAGCAGGGAGGGGTCAAACTATGGCTACACCTTC. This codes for CASREGSNYGYTF.

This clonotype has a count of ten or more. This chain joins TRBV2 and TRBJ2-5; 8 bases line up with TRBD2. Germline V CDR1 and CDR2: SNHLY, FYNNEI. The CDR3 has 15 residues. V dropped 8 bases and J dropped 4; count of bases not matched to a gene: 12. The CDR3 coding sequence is TGTGCCAGCCACACGCGGACTAGCTCACGAGAGACCCAGTACTTC. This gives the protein CASHTRTSSRETQYF.

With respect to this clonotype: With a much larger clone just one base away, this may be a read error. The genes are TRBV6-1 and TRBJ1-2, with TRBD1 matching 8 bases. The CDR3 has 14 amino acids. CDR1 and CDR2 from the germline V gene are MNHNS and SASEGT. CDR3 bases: TGTGCCAGCAGTCGGACAGGGCCTTTCTATGGCAACACCTTC. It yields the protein CASSRTGPFYGNTF.

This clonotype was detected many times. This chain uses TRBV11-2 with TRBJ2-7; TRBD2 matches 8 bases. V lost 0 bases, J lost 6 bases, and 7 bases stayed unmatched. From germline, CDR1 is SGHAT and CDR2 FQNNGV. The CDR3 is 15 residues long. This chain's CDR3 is CASSLEGLGGREQYF. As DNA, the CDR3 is TGTGCCAGCAGCTTAGAGGGACTAGGAGGGCGCGAGCAGTACTTC.

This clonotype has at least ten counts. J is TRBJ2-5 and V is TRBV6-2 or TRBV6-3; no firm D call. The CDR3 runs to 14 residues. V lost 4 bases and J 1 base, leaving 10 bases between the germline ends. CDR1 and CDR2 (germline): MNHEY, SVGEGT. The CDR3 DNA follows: TGTGCCAGCAGTTTCGCGTACTCCCAAGAGACCCAGTACTTC. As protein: CASSFAYSQETQYF.

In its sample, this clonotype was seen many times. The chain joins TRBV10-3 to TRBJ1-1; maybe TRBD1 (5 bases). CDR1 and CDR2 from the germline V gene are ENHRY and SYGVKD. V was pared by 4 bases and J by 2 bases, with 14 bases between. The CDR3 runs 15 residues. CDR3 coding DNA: TGTGCCATCAGTGGACCCGGGACGGATAACACTGAAGCTTTCTTT. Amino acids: CAISGPGTDNTEAFF.

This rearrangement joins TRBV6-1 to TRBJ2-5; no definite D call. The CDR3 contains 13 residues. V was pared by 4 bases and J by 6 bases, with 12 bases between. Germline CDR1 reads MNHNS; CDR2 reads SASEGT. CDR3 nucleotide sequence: TGTGCCAGCAGTGGGGTTGGTTTGCAGACCCAGTACTTC. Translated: CASSGVGLQTQYF.

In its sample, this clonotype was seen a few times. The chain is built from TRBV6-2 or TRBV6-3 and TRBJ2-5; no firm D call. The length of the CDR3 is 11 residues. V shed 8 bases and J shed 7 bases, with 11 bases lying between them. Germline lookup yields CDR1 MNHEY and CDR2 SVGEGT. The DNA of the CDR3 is TGTGCCAGCTCGGTTGGGTGGACCCAGTACTTC. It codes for CASSVGWTQYF.

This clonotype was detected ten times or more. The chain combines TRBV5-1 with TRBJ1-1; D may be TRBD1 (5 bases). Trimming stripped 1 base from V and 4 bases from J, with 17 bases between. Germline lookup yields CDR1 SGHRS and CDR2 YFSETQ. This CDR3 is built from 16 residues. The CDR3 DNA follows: TGCGCCAGCAGCTTGAGAGACAGTTTTTTGGTCACTGAAGCTTTCTTT. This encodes CASSLRDSFLVTEAFF.

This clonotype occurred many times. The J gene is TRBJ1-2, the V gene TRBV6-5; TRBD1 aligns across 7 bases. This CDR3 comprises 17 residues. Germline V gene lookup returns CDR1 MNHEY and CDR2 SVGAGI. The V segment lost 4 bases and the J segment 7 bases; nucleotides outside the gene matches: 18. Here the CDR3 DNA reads TGTGCCAGCAGTTCGATGACAGGGACGGTGATGACGTCTGGCTACACCTTC. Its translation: CASSSMTGTVMTSGYTF.

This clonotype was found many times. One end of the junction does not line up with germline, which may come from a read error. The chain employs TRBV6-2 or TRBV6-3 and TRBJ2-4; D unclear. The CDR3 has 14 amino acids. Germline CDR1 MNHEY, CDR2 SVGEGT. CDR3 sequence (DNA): TGTGCCAGCAGTGCTCTGATAGCCAAAAACATTAAGTACTTC. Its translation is CASSALIAKNIKYF.

The DNA of the CDR3 is TGTGCAGCCCGAAACAGCTTGCCATACGAGCAGTACTTC. It encodes CAARNSLPYEQYF. The chain uses TRBV6-1 and TRBJ2-7, with D hard to call. The CDR3 runs 13 residues. The germline gives CDR1 MNHNS, CDR2 SASEGT.

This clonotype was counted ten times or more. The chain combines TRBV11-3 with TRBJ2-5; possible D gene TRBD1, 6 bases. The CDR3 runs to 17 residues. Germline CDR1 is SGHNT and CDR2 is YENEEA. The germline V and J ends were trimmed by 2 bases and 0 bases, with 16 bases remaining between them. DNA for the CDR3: TGTGCCAGCAGCTTATCCACAGGGATGGGCTACCAAGAGACCCAGTACTTC. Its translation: CASSLSTGMGYQETQYF.

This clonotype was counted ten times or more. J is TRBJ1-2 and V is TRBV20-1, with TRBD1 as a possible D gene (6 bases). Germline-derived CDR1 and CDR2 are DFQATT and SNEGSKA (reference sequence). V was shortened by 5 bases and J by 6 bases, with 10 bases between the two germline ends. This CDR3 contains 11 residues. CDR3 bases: TGCAGTGCTGAAGGACAGAATGGCTACACCTTC. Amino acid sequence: CSAEGQNGYTF.

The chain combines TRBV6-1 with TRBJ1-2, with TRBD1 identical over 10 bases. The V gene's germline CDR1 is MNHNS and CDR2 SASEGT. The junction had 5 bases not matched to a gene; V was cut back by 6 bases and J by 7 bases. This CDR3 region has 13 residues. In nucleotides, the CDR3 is TGTGCCAGCAGGACAGGGGGCGCATTTGGCTACACCTTC. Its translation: CASRTGGAFGYTF.

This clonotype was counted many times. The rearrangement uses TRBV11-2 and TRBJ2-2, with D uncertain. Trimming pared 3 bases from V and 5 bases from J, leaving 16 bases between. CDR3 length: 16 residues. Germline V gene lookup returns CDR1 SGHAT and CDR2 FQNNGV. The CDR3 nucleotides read TGTGCCAGCAGCTTTGACTCAACACATCCGACCGGGGAGCTGTTTTTT. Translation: CASSFDSTHPTGELFF.

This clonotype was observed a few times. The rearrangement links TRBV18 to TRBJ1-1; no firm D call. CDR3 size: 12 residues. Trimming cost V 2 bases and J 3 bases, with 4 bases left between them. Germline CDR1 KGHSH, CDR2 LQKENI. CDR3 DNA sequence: TGTGCCAGCTCACCAGATGACACTGAAGCTTTCTTT. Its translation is CASSPDDTEAFF.